Below are 15 T cell receptor beta chains sequenced from a single sample in a study of PD-1 blockade in mismatch repair-deficient tumors (dated 2017 in TCRdb). Library preparation was by the immunoSEQ multiplex PCR assay. Not all clones reach the TCRdb copy of this immuneACCESS table, which keeps in-frame sequences only. Checked studies attribute under half of the gap to unresolved V genes and leave the rest unexplained. The sample data list 38,000 or so clones, and 80% to 90% of these were observed just once. Roughly 4% of the sample is in the top ten clones. Sequenced here: peripheral blood, sampled around 76 weeks after starting pembrolizumab. Source of these receptors: an adult with mismatch repair-deficient cancer.

The rearrangement links TRBV6-1 to TRBJ2-1; unclear D gene. The CDR3 loop spans 12 amino acids. Germline V CDR1 and CDR2: MNHNS, SASEGT. The V gene lost 8 bases and the J gene lost 9 bases, with 14 bases spanning the gap. CDR3 sequence reads: CASGGLVGEQFF. CDR3 sequence (DNA): TGTGCCAGCGGCGGCCTGGTGGGTGAGCAGTTCTTC.

The chain is built from TRBV7-9 and TRBJ1-1; TRBD1 might be the D (6 bases). CDR3 length equals 15 residues. Between the trimmed V and J ends, which lost 3 bases and 4 bases, there was a span of 15 bases. The germline gives CDR1 SEHNR, CDR2 FQNEAQ (reference sequence). CDR3 loop: CASSFHREPVTEAFF. CDR3 nucleotide sequence: TGTGCCAGCAGCTTCCACAGGGAACCGGTCACTGAAGCTTTCTTT. The full variable domain, rest sourced from reference TRBV7-9 and TRBJ1-1, is DTGVSQNPRHKITKRGQNVTFRCDPISEHNRLYWYRQTLGQGPEFLTYFQNEAQLEKSRLLSDRFSAERPKGSFSTLEIQRTEQGDSAMYLCASSFHREPVTEAFFGQGTRLTVV.

The chain links TRBV28 to TRBJ1-2; D uncertain. Looked up from germline, CDR1 is MDHEN and CDR2 is SYDVKM. The ends were cut back, 4 bases at V and 0 bases at J, with 6 bases in the middle. The CDR3 has 13 amino acids. The CDR3 spells CASSSTTNYGYTF. DNA of the CDR3: TGTGCCAGCAGTTCAACCACTAACTATGGCTACACCTTC.

The V call is TRBV11-1, the J call TRBJ2-7; 8 bases match TRBD1. The V gene end was trimmed by 5 bases and the J gene end by 3 bases; junction bases not matched to a gene: 6. Germline V gene lookup returns CDR1 SGHAT and CDR2 FQDESV (reference sequence). The CDR3 sequence is 14 residues long. The CDR3, as DNA: TGTGCCAGCAGCGGTGACAGGGGTAACTACGAGCAGTACTTC. It yields the protein CASSGDRGNYEQYF. Supplemented by reference TRBV11-1 and TRBJ2-7, the full variable domain reads EAEVAQSPRYKITEKSQAVAFWCDPISGHATLYWYRQILGQGPELLVQFQDESVVDDSQLPKDRFSAERLKGVDSTLKIQPAELGDSAMYLCASSGDRGNYEQYFGPGTRLTVT.

V and J are TRBV7-6 and TRBJ1-1; D remains ambiguous. Germline V gene lookup returns CDR1 SGHVS and CDR2 FNYEAQ. Between the trimmed V and J ends, which lost 4 bases and 5 bases, there was a span of 11 bases. This CDR3 spans 13 amino acids. Here the CDR3 DNA reads TGTGCCAGCAGCTCGGGAGTTGGGACTGAAGCTTTCTTT. It yields the protein CASSSGVGTEAFF.

This clone was recorded a few times. J is TRBJ1-2 and V is TRBV10-2; D remains unclear. The V and J ends lost 0 bases and 2 bases respectively, with 7 bases between them. Germline V lookup: CDR1 WSHSY, CDR2 SAAADI. This CDR3 spans 14 amino acids. Here the CDR3 DNA reads TGCGCCAGCAGTGAGTCTCCGGGCAACTATGGCTACACCTTC. It is translated as CASSESPGNYGYTF.

The rearrangement uses TRBV7-9 and TRBJ2-1; 9 bases align to TRBD2. The ends lost 5 bases at V and 3 bases at J; junction bases unmatched: 5. CDR1 and CDR2 from the germline V gene are SEHNR and FQNEAQ (reference sequence). The CDR3 is 15 residues long. CDR3 amino acids: CASSRLAGNYNEQFF. In DNA form, the CDR3 reads TGTGCCAGCAGCAGGCTAGCGGGAAACTACAATGAGCAGTTCTTC.

The chain links TRBV11-2 to TRBJ2-2; the match to TRBD2 covers 11 bases. Germline assignment: CDR1 SGHAT and CDR2 FQNNGV. Trimming at V came to 5 bases and at J to 2 bases, leaving 7 bases not matched to a gene. The CDR3 is made up of 17 amino acids. Here the CDR3 reads CASSLPGLAGNTGELFF. The DNA for the CDR3 is TGTGCCAGCAGCCTTCCCGGACTAGCGGGTAACACCGGGGAGCTGTTTTTT.

The rearrangement joins TRBV9 to TRBJ2-2, with a possible D match to TRBD1 (7 bases). This CDR3 is 17 amino acids long. Germline values: CDR1 SGDLS, CDR2 YYNGEE. V lost 3 bases and J 3 bases, leaving 18 bases between the germline ends. DNA of the CDR3: TGTGCCAGCAGCGGAGGCCCCGGCAGGGGGGACACCGGGGAGCTGTTTTTT. This sequence encodes CASSGGPGRGDTGELFF.

The J gene is TRBJ2-7, the V gene TRBV6-1; TRBD1 agrees at 7 bases. After removal of 1 base from V and 5 bases from J, the junction contained 8 bases not matched to a gene. CDR3 length: 15 amino acids. Germline values: CDR1 MNHNS, CDR2 SASEGT. CDR3 amino acids: CASSEVRRGRDEQYF. In nucleotides, the CDR3 is TGTGCCAGCAGTGAAGTCCGAAGGGGGCGAGACGAGCAGTACTTC.

V usage is TRBV30 and J usage is TRBJ2-3, with D uncertain. In germline, CDR1 is GTSNPN, CDR2 SVGIG (reference sequence). CDR3 length: 12 residues. The germline V and J ends were trimmed by 1 base and 0 bases, with 2 bases remaining between them. The CDR3 reads CAWSASTDTQYF. CDR3 bases: TGTGCCTGGAGTGCTAGCACAGATACGCAGTATTTT.

The chain couples TRBV15 to TRBJ2-3, with 12 bases fitting TRBD2. Germline V gene sequence: CDR1 LNHNV, CDR2 YYDKDF (reference sequence). The J segment lost 1 base and the V segment lost 0 bases, leaving 8 bases of the junction unmatched. This CDR3 is built from 19 residues. CDR3 protein: CATSRDWWTSGKGTDTQYF. Here the CDR3 DNA reads TGTGCCACCAGCAGAGATTGGTGGACTAGCGGGAAGGGCACAGATACGCAGTATTTT.

V usage is TRBV7-2 and J usage is TRBJ2-7, with a weak D call TRBD1 (6 bases). Trimming removed 5 bases at V and 7 bases at J, with 24 bases between. The CDR3 loop spans 16 amino acids. CDR1 and CDR2 (germline): SGHTA, FQGNSA. The CDR3 loop is CASSGFVGAGAGEQYF. The CDR3 coding sequence is TGTGCCAGCAGCGGATTCGTGGGGGCAGGGGCTGGTGAGCAGTACTTC. Together with reference TRBV7-2 and TRBJ2-7, the CDR3 gives the full variable domain: GAGVSQSPSNKVTEKGKDVELRCDPISGHTALYWYRQSLGQGLEFLIYFQGNSAPDKSGLPSDRFSAERTGGSVSTLTIQRTQQEDSAVYLCASSGFVGAGAGEQYFGPGTRLTVT.

This clone was picked up one time. The chain links TRBV29-1 to TRBJ2-3; TRBD2 agrees at 7 bases. The CDR3 is 12 amino acids. V dropped 6 bases and J dropped 0; count of bases not matched to a gene: 0. Germline assignment: CDR1 SQVTM and CDR2 ANQGSEA. The CDR3 DNA follows: TGCAGCGTCGGGAGGAGCACAGATACGCAGTATTTT. Encoded protein: CSVGRSTDTQYF.

This clone was counted a few times. The chain recombines TRBV19 with TRBJ2-7; the match to TRBD2 covers 12 bases. With 4 bases clipped from V and 0 bases from J, the junction kept 4 bases outside the gene matches. CDR1 and CDR2 (germline): LNHDA, SQIVND (reference sequence). This CDR3 region has 16 residues. The CDR3: CASSTGLAGLSYEQYF. The CDR3, as DNA: TGTGCCAGTAGTACAGGACTAGCGGGACTCTCCTACGAGCAGTACTTC.